The entry below describes one T cell receptor (beta chain). The J segment lost 5 bases and the V segment lost 4 bases, leaving 11 bases of the junction unmatched. Germline CDR1 SGDLS, CDR2 YYNGEE. The CDR3 spans 16 residues. This specimen comes from a study of blood T cell repertoires in COVID-19. Background on the study: Sources were T cells, B-cell-depleted T cells, or PBMCs; the material itself was cDNA or gDNA.

TCRdb's copy holds only in-frame clones and misses some; the assay was immunoSEQ multiplex PCR. The table includes approximately 170,000 clones, about nine tenths detected once. The sequenced sample consisted of peripheral blood. The origin of this receptor is a man aged 30 to 45 with acute or convalescent COVID-19. The chain couples TRBV9 to TRBJ1-2; TRBD1 agrees at 10 bases. The CDR3 spells CASSPRPGTGDYGYTF. Here the CDR3 DNA reads TGTGCCAGCAGCCCCCGTCCCGGGACAGGGGATTATGGCTACACCTTC.